These T cell receptor beta chains were read from a single sample in a study of blood T cell repertoires in COVID-19. Profiling relied on immunoSEQ multiplex PCR, and the TCRdb table lists in-frame clones only, not all of them. The sample lists 250,000 to 350,000 clones, around 87% occurring once. Sequenced: peripheral blood. These TCRs come from a man aged 18 to 35 with active or convalescent COVID-19. CDR3s include the opening cysteine and the closing phenylalanine or tryptophan.

TRBV6-4,CASSQVEAGELFF
TRBV10-1,CASSLKRGGAAYTEAFF
TRBV6-2/TRBV6-3,CASSGDTSVPYNTEAFF
TRBV7-6,CASHDRGNTGELFF
TRBV9,CASSAGGRGFSYEQYF
TRBV2,CASSLLLRGSEQYF
TRBV9,CASSVEGQGLSTDTQYF
TRBV5-4,CASSFNQFGNTIYF
TRBV7-9,CASSGQGGWTYEQYF
TRBV7-9,CASSLAGGRQETQYF
TRBV6-5,CAILENYEQYF
TRBV15,CATSTRGANVLTF
TRBV28,CASSSRTSGRDLFSTDTQYF
TRBV28,CASRSRGIHYGYTF
TRBV27,CASSLRPVSRRERVYEQYF
TRBV27,CASSLSQAYEQYF
TRBV15,CATSRERSVWGGRGNEQFF
TRBV6-2/TRBV6-3,CASSYTVQGEPQHF
TRBV28,CASSLRGRTNQPRHF
TRBV5-4,CASSFERGTDTQYF
TRBV6-4,CASSDSFRSSYNEQFF
TRBV9,CASSVGLADYNEQFF
TRBV6-2/TRBV6-3,CASSYGGRATETQYF
TRBV1,CTSSQGRGTDTQYF
TRBV6-4,CASSDSLDTGEQFF
TRBV7-6,CASSLAGMTTNEQFF
TRBV5-1,CASRETDYGYTF
TRBV9,CASKPRTSSNEQFF
TRBV28,CASYQGYNSPLHF
TRBV6-5,CASSYSDEGAYGYTF
TRBV12-3/TRBV12-4,CASSLMRDTEAFF
TRBV19,CASSIRPGVPAEAFF
TRBV10-2,CASSSRANSPLHF
TRBV9,CASSALAGPNEQFF
TRBV20-1,CSASGQKQETQYF
TRBV7-9,CASSWGAGTGVNQPQHF
TRBV5-1,CASSEEGTGGEKLFF
TRBV29-1,CSVETTMSSGYEQYF
TRBV10-1,CASSAGGIAEAFF
TRBV14,CASSQDNFRANTEAFF
TRBV7-2,CASSLNGQFYGYTF
TRBV7-6,CASSGDDRGREQYF
TRBV7-8,CASRTSGTGVDEQYF
TRBV18,CASSLGQGAGNTIYF
TRBV7-2,CASGYSFDEQFF
TRBV11-1,CASSVTGLGQETQYF
TRBV5-6,CASSLAGRGKYNEQFF
TRBV18,CASSPPDRVSYGYTF
TRBV5-1,CASSLQGQRKAFF
TRBV6-4,CASSGQDWDSNQPQHF
TRBV11-2,CASSPGIPPDTQYF
TRBV7-2,CASSLSGVGSYEQYF
TRBV27,CASMGALTYNEQFF
TRBV6-1,CASLGAGDTQYF